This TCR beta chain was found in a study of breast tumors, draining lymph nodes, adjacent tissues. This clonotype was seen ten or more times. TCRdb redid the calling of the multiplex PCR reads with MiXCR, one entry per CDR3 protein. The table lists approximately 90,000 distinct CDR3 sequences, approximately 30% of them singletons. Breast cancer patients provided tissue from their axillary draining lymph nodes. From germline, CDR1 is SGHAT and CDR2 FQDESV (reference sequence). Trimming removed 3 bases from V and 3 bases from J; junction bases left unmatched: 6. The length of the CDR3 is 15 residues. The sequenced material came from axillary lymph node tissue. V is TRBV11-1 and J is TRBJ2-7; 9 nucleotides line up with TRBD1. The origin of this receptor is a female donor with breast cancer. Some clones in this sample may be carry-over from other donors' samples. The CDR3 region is CASSFFGTGNYEQYF. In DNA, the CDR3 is TGTGCCAGCAGCTTTTTCGGGACAGGGAACTACGAGCAGTACTTC.